Each of the 15 T cell receptor beta chains below was sequenced from the same sample in a study of T cell responses to AZD1222 COVID-19 vaccine (dated by TCRdb to the early 2020s). The library was obtained by the immunoSEQ multiplex PCR assay. The table was pulled from immuneACCESS by TCRdb, which kept in-frame rearrangements only. Such tables lose some clones; where checked, under half of the loss comes from unresolved V genes, and the rest has no known cause. For this sample the table gives around 140,000 clones, of which around 87% were detected only once. The ten most abundant clones make up 1.6% of the sample. Interpreted using the paper, the time point label stands for: baseline before first vaccination. This specimen was peripheral blood, taken on day 0 of AZD1222 vaccination. All receptors come from an adult in good health.

CDR3 nucleotide sequence: TGTGCCAGTAGTATCAGGGACAGGGCCTGGCTGGGCACCTTC. Translating it yields CASSIRDRAWLGTF. The rearrangement joins TRBV19 to TRBJ1-2; 9 positions match TRBD1. The junction had 12 bases not matched to a gene; V was cut back by 3 bases and J by 13 bases. Per the germline V gene, CDR1 is LNHDA and CDR2 is SQIVND (reference sequence). The CDR3 contains 14 residues.

This rearrangement joins TRBV14 to TRBJ1-3, with TRBD1 matching over 9 bases. Germline V gene sequence: CDR1 SGHDN, CDR2 FVKESK. The CDR3 extends over 17 amino acids. J lost 0 bases, V lost 1 base, and 4 bases had no gene match. CDR3 in amino acids: CASSQGGQGTSGNTIYF. CDR3 nucleotides: TGTGCCAGCAGCCAAGGAGGACAGGGGACCTCTGGAAACACCATATATTTT.

The chain uses TRBV30 and TRBJ1-1; D is unclear. The CDR3 length is 13 residues. Germline V gene lookup returns CDR1 GTSNPN and CDR2 SVGIG (reference sequence). V lost 0 bases to trimming and J lost 4 bases, with 9 bases between them. This CDR3 reads CAWSVGLSTEAFF. The DNA of the CDR3 is TGTGCCTGGAGTGTCGGGTTGAGCACTGAAGCTTTCTTT. Based on the CDR3 plus reference TRBV30 and TRBJ1-1, the full variable domain is SQTIHQWPATLVQPVGSPLSLECTVEGTSNPNLYWYRQAAGRGLQLLFYSVGIGQISSEVPQNLSASRPQDRQFILSSKKLLLSDSGFYLCAWSVGLSTEAFFGQGTRLTVV.

The count of this clone is one. The J gene is TRBJ2-3, the V gene TRBV5-1; 8 bases agree with TRBD2. The CDR3 has 16 amino acids. Per germline, CDR1 SGHRS and CDR2 YFSETQ. The J segment lost 2 bases and the V segment lost 1 base, leaving 6 bases of the junction unmatched. The CDR3 region is CASSLQAGAPTDTQYF. DNA for the CDR3: TGCGCCAGCAGCTTGCAAGCGGGGGCCCCCACAGATACGCAGTATTTT.

DNA of the CDR3: TGCGCCAGCAAAGTCGGGGCAGGCAATAACTATGGCTACACCTTC. This translates into CASKVGAGNNYGYTF. The chain recombines TRBV5-1 with TRBJ1-2; D is possibly TRBD1 (5 bases). This CDR3 comprises 15 residues. The V gene's germline CDR1 is SGHRS and CDR2 YFSETQ. Trimming removed 6 bases at V and 1 base at J, with 16 bases between.

The genes are TRBV28 and TRBJ2-1; 9 positions match TRBD1. The germline gives CDR1 MDHEN, CDR2 SYDVKM. J gave up 4 bases and V 5 bases, and 6 bases lay outside the gene matches. The CDR3 length is 15 residues. CDR3 bases: TGTGCCAGCAGTCTACAGGGGGCCGTATACAATGAGCAGTTCTTC. Translated: CASSLQGAVYNEQFF.

The genes are TRBV5-1 and TRBJ2-1; D call uncertain. From germline, CDR1 is SGHRS and CDR2 YFSETQ. V lost 2 bases to trimming and J lost 2 bases, with 5 bases between them. The CDR3 extends over 13 amino acids. The CDR3 here is CASSLSPYNEQFF. Here the CDR3 DNA reads TGCGCCAGCAGCTTATCCCCCTACAATGAGCAGTTCTTC.

The chain uses TRBV5-5 and TRBJ1-5, with TRBD1 identical over 8 bases. This CDR3 contains 16 residues. V dropped 4 bases and J dropped 6; count of bases not matched to a gene: 12. Germline CDR1 and CDR2: SGHKS and YYEKEE (reference sequence). The CDR3 DNA follows: TGTGCCAGCAGCGGCCCCATTTGGACAGGGAGTCAGCCCCAGCATTTT. Translated: CASSGPIWTGSQPQHF.

This rearrangement joins TRBV7-6 to TRBJ1-3, with a possible D match to TRBD1 (5 bases). CDR3 length: 16 amino acids. Germline loops: CDR1 SGHVS, CDR2 FNYEAQ. Trimming shortened V by 3 bases and J by 1 base, and 13 bases separated the two germline ends. This CDR3 reads CASSLSVGGSGNTIYF. In DNA form, the CDR3 reads TGTGCCAGCAGCTTGAGCGTGGGGGGATCTGGAAACACCATATATTTT.

The rearrangement uses TRBV28 and TRBJ1-6; 7 bases line up with TRBD1. The junction had 6 bases not matched to a gene; V was cut back by 5 bases and J by 5 bases. CDR3 length: 15 amino acids. Per germline, CDR1 MDHEN and CDR2 SYDVKM. This chain's CDR3 is CASSGWDRDNSPLHF. The CDR3 DNA sequence: TGTGCCAGCAGTGGCTGGGACAGAGATAATTCACCCCTCCACTTT.

The chain carries TRBV5-1 and TRBJ2-7; 8 bases align to TRBD1. CDR3 length equals 14 residues. The germline V gene encodes CDR1 SGHRS and CDR2 YFSETQ. J gave up 3 bases and V 2 bases, and 4 bases lay outside the gene matches. The CDR3 sequence: CASSFPGQGYEQYF. DNA for the CDR3: TGCGCCAGCAGCTTCCCCGGACAGGGCTACGAGCAGTACTTC.

V usage is TRBV6-5 and J usage is TRBJ2-7; D is perhaps TRBD1 (6 bases). The CDR3 consists of 13 residues. V lost 4 bases, J lost 9 bases, and 16 bases lay in between. Per germline, CDR1 MNHEY and CDR2 SVGAGI. This chain's CDR3 is CASSLAQGKGQYF. Here the CDR3 DNA reads TGTGCCAGCAGTTTAGCGCAGGGGAAGGGGCAGTACTTC.

The genes are TRBV6-5 and TRBJ1-2, with TRBD1 as a possible D gene (5 bases). From germline, CDR1 is MNHEY and CDR2 SVGAGI. V was shortened by 8 bases and J by 2 bases, with 15 bases between the two germline ends. The CDR3 is 14 amino acids. The CDR3, as DNA: TGTGCCAGCGGACCCCGGGACGTCAACTATGGCTACACCTTC. Protein product: CASGPRDVNYGYTF.

This rearrangement joins TRBV5-3 to TRBJ2-3; TRBD2 agrees at 12 bases. TRBV5-3 carries the ORF label, with uncertain function. After removal of 4 bases from V and 2 bases from J, the junction contained 5 bases not matched to a gene. The CDR3 has 16 amino acids. The CDR3 DNA is TGTGCCAGAAGCCCCGGACTAGCGGGGTCCACAGATACGCAGTATTTT. Translated: CARSPGLAGSTDTQYF.

This chain connects TRBV14 to TRBJ1-2; a possible D gene is TRBD1 (5 bases). CDR1 SGHDN and CDR2 FVKESK come from the germline V gene. The V gene lost 0 bases and the J gene lost 4 bases, with 9 bases spanning the gap. The CDR3 contains 14 residues. CDR3 sequence reads: CASSQEGRVYGYTF. The CDR3 coding sequence is TGTGCCAGCAGCCAAGAGGGCAGGGTCTATGGCTACACCTTC. Using reference TRBV14 and TRBJ1-2 for the parts outside the CDR3, the full variable domain is EAGVTQFPSHSVIEKGQTVTLRCDPISGHDNLYWYRRVMGKEIKFLLHFVKESKQDESGMPNNRFLAERTGGTYSTLKVQPAELEDSGVYFCASSQEGRVYGYTFGSGTRLTVV.